This TCR beta chain was sequenced for a study of T cell repertoires in cytomegalovirus infection. Study background: Well-studied HLA-B-restricted CMV epitopes were used in the study alongside recently identified HLA-C-restricted ones. Through public TCR beta signatures, both CMV infection and matching HLA type were indicated.

V was pared by 11 bases and J by 2 bases, with 19 bases between. This CDR3 has 16 residues. A remark on this clonotype: Antigen: not known.

A single record per CDR3 protein comes from TCRdb applying MiXCR to the reads. Of 650,000 to 850,000 distinct CDR3 sequences in the sample, roughly 29% were seen once. Points from the study as a whole: What dominated the ex vivo response were HLA-C-restricted CMV-specific TCR beta clonotypes.

This chain joins TRBV12-3 or TRBV12-4 and TRBJ2-6; D may correspond to TRBD1 or TRBD2 (7 bases each). Sequencing was performed on cultured CD8+ T cells from PBMCs, taken from culture after CMV antigen stimulation. The TCR comes from a human donor in good health (CMV status not recorded). Some clones in this sample may be carry-over from other donors' samples. The CDR3 here is CASFDREGAGANVLTF. The CDR3 coding sequence is TGTGCCTCCTTCGACAGGGAGGGAGCTGGGGCCAACGTCCTGACTTTC.